This T cell receptor beta chain was observed in a study of regulatory T cells in long-lasting Graves disease (dated by TCRdb to 2020 to 2023). About the full investigation: Persistent Graves' disease meant more than 5 years of antithyroid drug treatment with TSH receptor autoantibodies that stayed positive. Peripheral blood TCR sequencing and RNA sequencing compared persistent Graves' disease patients with newly diagnosed Graves' disease patients. The study took place in China and was registered as a clinical trial. A total of roughly 35 samples underwent TCR sequencing: some 13 from persistent and around 20 from newly diagnosed Graves' disease patients. On average, persistent Graves' disease patients in the clinical cohort had been on antithyroid drugs for approximately ten years. Summary of the overall study and its limitations: The small sample size was acknowledged by the authors as a limitation that may reduce accuracy. Sequencing and analysis were limited to the TCR beta chain. Persistent disease showed preferential use of TRBV28, TRBJ1-2 and TRBJ2-5, whereas newly diagnosed disease favored TRBV20-1 and TRBJ2-1. Peripheral blood alone was examined, since thyroid tissue, which constituted the primary lesion, could not be accessed. Compared with newly diagnosed patients, patients with persistent Graves' disease had lower TCR Shannon entropy and fewer highly expanded clones, which suggests clonal expansion. Patients with persistent disease shared more public clonotypes (about 3,000) than newly diagnosed patients did (nearly 1,000).

The method was multiplex PCR. The run used an Illumina HiSeq 4000. TCR beta libraries were built with iRepertoire HTBI primers and Arm-PCR amplification of CDR3 regions. Before sequencing, the PCR products underwent gel purification. The paper's data handling went like this. Across samples, roughly 60 TRBV and roughly 15 TRBJ segments were identified and used for gene usage analysis of CDR3 amino acid clonotypes. COPE and FqMerger were used to merge filtered high-quality paired reads into contigs. BLAST was used to align contigs to IMGT TRBV, TRBD and TRBJ reference genes, with CDR3 defined following IMGT. Any clonotype with a frequency above 0.1% was classified as a highly expanded clone. Repertoire diversity was measured by Shannon entropy, and V-J evenness by the Gini coefficient. Public clonotypes were defined as clonotypes shared by more than one individual. TCRdb handled the public reads itself, with Q25 trimming in fastp and clone calling in MiXCR, and kept productive beta chains. All rows with the same CDR3 protein become a single entry with the most common DNA and genes. These V and J calls are TCRdb output, not the study's own analysis. A total of under 450,000 distinct CDR3 sequences appear in this sample, about 20% of them only once. The ten top clones hold over 25% of the sample.

This clonotype was observed at least ten times. No antigen is known for it. No much larger clonotype is one base removed from it; base qualities were not supplied. CDR1 DFQATT and CDR2 SNEGSKA were looked up in the germline V gene (reference sequence). Measured from the cysteine to the phenylalanine, the CDR3 is 10 residues long. The CDR3 DNA has 30 bases and is translated from base 1. Between the V and J ends, shortened by 3 bases and 4 bases respectively, the junction contains 3 bases. The time point label for this specimen denotes: persistent/refractory GD, antithyroid drugs over 5 years with positive TRAb. For both TCR sequencing and RNA sequencing, RNA was extracted from PBMCs in TRIzol. Graves' disease was diagnosed according to American Thyroid Association guidelines. Recruitment of patients was carried out at an endocrinology department in Xi'an, China. Each patient gave roughly 10 milliliters of peripheral blood, collected in an EDTA anticoagulant tube. Ficoll Paque Plus density gradient separation was used to isolate PBMCs, and no further T cell sorting was done. An Agilent 2100 Bioanalyzer and agarose gel were used to assess RNA quality, and a NanoDrop 2000 was used to measure RNA concentration.

The sample was peripheral blood mononuclear cells (PBMCs), taken when the disease was refractory, from a patient treated with antithyroid drugs. The clonotype originates from a female donor with Graves disease. The rearranged segments are TRBV20-1 and TRBJ1-1; there is no confident call for the D gene. The DNA reads TGCAGTGCTAGTTTCACTGAAGCTTTCTTT. The encoded protein is CSASFTEAFF.